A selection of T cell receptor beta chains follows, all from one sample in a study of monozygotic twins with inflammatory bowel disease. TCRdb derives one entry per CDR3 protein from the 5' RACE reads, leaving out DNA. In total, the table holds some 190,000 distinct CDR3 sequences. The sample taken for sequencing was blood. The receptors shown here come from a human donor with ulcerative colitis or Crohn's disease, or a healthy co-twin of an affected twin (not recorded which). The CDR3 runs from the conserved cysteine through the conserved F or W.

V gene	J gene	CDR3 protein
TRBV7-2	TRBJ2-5	CASSHNNQGQETQYF
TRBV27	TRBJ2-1	CASSLLAGGLNEQFF
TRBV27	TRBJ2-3	CASSSLRDRAYF
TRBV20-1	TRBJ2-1	CSARQYNEQFF
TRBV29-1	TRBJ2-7	CSCGGQGYEQYF
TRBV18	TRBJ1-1	CASSRSGRFAEAFF
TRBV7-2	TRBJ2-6	CASSPPGANVLTF
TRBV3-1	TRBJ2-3	CASSQRVVTDTQYF
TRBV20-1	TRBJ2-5	CSARAMNGETQYF
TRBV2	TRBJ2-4	CASIGDVIQYF
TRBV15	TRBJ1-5	CATSRDLSGSNQPQHF
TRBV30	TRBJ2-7	CAWSDGVRRDEQYF
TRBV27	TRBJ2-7	CASSSGLSYEQYF
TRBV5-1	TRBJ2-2	CASSSTSGGGELFF
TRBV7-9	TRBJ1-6	CASSLVSGFGSPLHF
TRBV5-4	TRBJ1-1	CASRSGTGVANTEAFF
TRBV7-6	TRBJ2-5	CASTWGGSLQETQYF
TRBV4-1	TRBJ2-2	CASRPRGWNTGELFF
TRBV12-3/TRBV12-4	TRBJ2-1	CASSPGLAKEEQFF
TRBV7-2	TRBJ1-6	CASSLQGAPNNSPLHF
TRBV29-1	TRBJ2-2	CSVVRENRVTGELFF
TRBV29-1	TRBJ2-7	CSVEEPAYEQYF
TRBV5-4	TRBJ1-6	CASSFGGLNSPLHF
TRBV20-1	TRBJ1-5	CSARDAKDSLAHQPQHF
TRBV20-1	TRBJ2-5	CSAASGGAREETQYF
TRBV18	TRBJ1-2	CASSPGQGADYGYTF
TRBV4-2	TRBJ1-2	CASSQGRGQGDYGYTF
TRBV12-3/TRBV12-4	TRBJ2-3	CASSTLAGGDTQYF
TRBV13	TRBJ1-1	CASSLKGSGLTEAFF
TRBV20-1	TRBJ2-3	CSAEGGRGGTDTQYF
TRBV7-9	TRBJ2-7	CASTTRWASEQYF
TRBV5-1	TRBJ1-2	CASSEGKDGYTF
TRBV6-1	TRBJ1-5	CASSPPAISNQPQHF
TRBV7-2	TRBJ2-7	CASSPGLAKGEQYF
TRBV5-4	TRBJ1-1	CASSRGATGNTEAFF